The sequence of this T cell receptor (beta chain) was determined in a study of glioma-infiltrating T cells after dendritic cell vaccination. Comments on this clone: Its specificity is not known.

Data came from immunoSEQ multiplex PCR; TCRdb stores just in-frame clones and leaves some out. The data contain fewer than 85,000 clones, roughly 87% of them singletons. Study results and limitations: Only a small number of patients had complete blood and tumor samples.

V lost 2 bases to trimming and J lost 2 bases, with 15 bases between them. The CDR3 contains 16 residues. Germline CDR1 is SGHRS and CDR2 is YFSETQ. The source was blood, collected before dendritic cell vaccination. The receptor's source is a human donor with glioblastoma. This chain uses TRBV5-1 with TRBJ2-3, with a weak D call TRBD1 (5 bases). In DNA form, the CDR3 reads TGCGCCAGCAGCTTTGGGGTTAAGACAGACACAGATACGCAGTATTTT. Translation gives CASSFGVKTDTDTQYF.